This T cell receptor beta chain was retrieved from a study of technical replicates of blood from several donors. Generated by immunoSEQ multiplex PCR, the TCRdb table keeps only in-frame clones and is missing some. The table has over 65,000 clones, 95% to 98% seen once. There are 16 residues in the CDR3. Germline V gene data show CDR1 as SGHRS and CDR2 as YFSETQ. Trimming stripped 4 bases from V and 6 bases from J, with 22 bases between. The specimen sequenced was T cells isolated from PBMCs. V is TRBV5-1 and J is TRBJ2-5, with D perhaps TRBD1 (6 bases). This TCR was recovered from a human donor in good health. CDR3 in DNA: TGCGCCAGCAGCCGGCAAAACCCGGACAGTAGACAGACCCAGTACTTC. It specifies CASSRQNPDSRQTQYF. Full variable domain (rest looked up from reference TRBV5-1 and TRBJ2-5): KAGVTQTPRYLIKTRGQQVTLSCSPISGHRSVSWYQQTPGQGLQFLFEYFSETQRNKGNFPGRFSGRQFSNSRSEMNVSTLELGDSALYLCASSRQNPDSRQTQYFGPGTRLLVL.